This TCR beta chain was retrieved from a study of T cells in Graves' hyperthyroidism and ophthalmopathy. Amplified TCR beta CDR3 regions came from RNA transcripts. When the TCR CDR3 underwent first-round RT-PCR, the HTBI primer set was used. TCRdb fed the multiplex PCR reads into MiXCR, producing one record per CDR3 protein. The sample gives 350,000 to 400,000 distinct CDR3 sequences, about 15% of which show up once; about 31% is in the top ten. Sequenced: blood. The clonotype originates from a woman aged 25 to 45 with Graves' hyperthyroidism.

The CDR3 loop is CATSDTGRPSSGANVLTF. CDR3 coding DNA: TGTGCCACCAGTGATACGGGACGCCCGAGCTCTGGGGCCAACGTCCTGACTTTC. V is TRBV24-1 and J is TRBJ2-6; possibly TRBD1 or TRBD2 for D (5 bases each). Trimming shortened V by 3 bases and J by 0 bases, and 14 bases separated the two germline ends. Germline V CDR1 and CDR2: KGHDR, SFDVKD. The CDR3 covers 18 residues.